The clone carrying this TCR beta chain was detected only once. The data were obtained in a study of blood T cell repertoires in COVID-19. Whole-study context: COVID-19 samples collected from the United States, Italy and Spain covered acute and convalescent phases. Sources were T cells, B-cell-depleted T cells, or PBMCs; the material itself was cDNA or gDNA.

Germline loops: CDR1 SGHTA, CDR2 FQGTGA. V was trimmed by 3 bases and J by 0 bases, leaving 11 bases between them. The CDR3 covers 15 residues. Source study methods: Scientists estimated how many nucleated cells there were by amplifying reference gene primers. Data came from immunoSEQ multiplex PCR; TCRdb stores just in-frame clones and leaves some out. The DNA was the basis for D and trimming; V, J and clone size are from that table. The sample consists of a few hundred thousand clones, around four fifths of them appearing once. The J gene is TRBJ1-1, the V gene TRBV7-3; unclear D gene. Sequenced material: peripheral blood. The TCR comes from a woman aged 45-59 years with acute or convalescent COVID-19. For the CDR3, the DNA is TGTGCCAGCAGCTTCCGGACCGGGATGAACACTGAAGCTTTCTTT. Its translation: CASSFRTGMNTEAFF.